This TCR beta chain appears in the sequencing data of a study of blood T cells in healthy people across ages. Combining a sample-barcoded 5' primer with a J-beta primer mix, a second PCR ran for roughly 6 to 12 cycles. TCRdb used MiXCR to reprocess the 5' RACE reads, holding one entry per CDR3 protein. The table records 1.5 million to 2 million distinct CDR3 sequences, approximately 40% of them present only once. As to this clonotype: The target antigen is unknown.

The CDR3 runs 15 residues. The germline V gene has CDR1 SGDLS and CDR2 YYNGEE. V was shortened by 3 bases and J by 6 bases, with 18 bases between the two germline ends. Points from the study as a whole: Lack of knowledge of donor CMV status possibly confounded expanded clonotype changes. Naive T cell percentage by flow cytometry tracked strongly with beta diversity.

The receptor was derived from a human donor in good health. The chain is built from TRBV9 and TRBJ1-2; a possible D gene is TRBD1 (6 bases). The sample comprised blood. CDR3 protein: CASSATQGLIDGYTF. Here the CDR3 DNA reads TGTGCCAGCAGCGCAACACAGGGTTTAATTGATGGCTACACCTTC.